Shown below are 18 T cell receptor delta chains from a single sample sequenced in a study of Vδ1+ human thymocytes. Study-wide findings and caveats: Thymic TRG and TRD repertoires appeared highly polyclonal.

These receptors have no identified antigens. The template was reverse-transcribed extracted RNA. Pooled V-gene forward primers with one constant-region reverse primer generated the CDR3 amplicons by multiplex PCR. TCRdb re-processed the multiplex PCR reads via CATT. The sample holds about 55,000 delta-chain clones, about 15% seen once. The sequencing sample was made of Vdelta1+ gamma-delta thymocytes from the thymus. Specified subset: FACS-sorted CD3+ TCRalphabeta- TCRVdelta1+ TCRVdelta2- thymocytes. Receptors originate from a boy under three years old who had congenital heart surgery.

The V and J genes are TRDV1 and TRDJ1, with 9 bases lining up with TRDD3. The length of the CDR3 is 21 residues. The V segment lost 1 base and the J segment 1 base; nucleotides outside the gene matches: 19. Germline V gene sequence: CDR1 TSWWSYY, CDR2 QGS. CDR3 sequence: CALGEPCGETGIRLVTDKLIF. In DNA form, the CDR3 reads TGTGCTCTTGGGGAACCTTGTGGCGAGACGGGGATACGGCTAGTCACCGATAAACTCATCTTT.

The sample holds many counts of this clone. The chain uses TRAV29/DV5 and TRDJ1; 9 bases are a match to TRDD3. J was trimmed by 1 base and V by 4 bases; bases with no gene match: 8. The CDR3 is 15 amino acids. The germline gives CDR1 NSMFDY, CDR2 ISSIKDK. The CDR3 DNA reads TGTGCAGCAGATACTGGGGGACGACTCACCGATAAACTCATCTTT. Protein product: CAADTGGRLTDKLIF.

In its sample, this clone was seen a few times. The V and J genes are TRDV1 and TRDJ1, with D uncertain. The V gene's germline CDR1 is TSWWSYY and CDR2 QGS. The CDR3 sequence is 13 residues long. V lost 1 base, J lost 2 bases, and 5 bases lay in between. The CDR3: CALGEQGTDKLIF. The CDR3 DNA is TGTGCTCTTGGGGAACAGGGGACCGATAAACTCATCTTT.

J is TRDJ1 and V is TRDV1; no clear D gene. Trimming stripped 0 bases from V and 3 bases from J, with 5 bases between. Germline lookup yields CDR1 TSWWSYY and CDR2 QGS. This CDR3 spans 13 amino acids. The CDR3 spells CALGELNSDKLIF. CDR3 in DNA: TGTGCTCTTGGGGAACTAAATTCCGATAAACTCATCTTT.

The V and J genes are TRDV2 and TRDJ3; TRDD3 aligns across 12 bases. The junction had 6 bases not matched to a gene; V was cut back by 0 bases and J by 1 base. Germline V CDR1 and CDR2: GEAIGNYY, EKD. There are 20 residues in the CDR3. The CDR3 DNA reads TGTGCCTGTGACACCGGAGCTGGGGGATACGCGTCCTGGGACACCCGACAGATGTTTTTC. Protein product: CACDTGAGGYASWDTRQMFF.

The chain joins TRDV1 to TRDJ1, with D uncertain. The CDR3 is 15 amino acids. The V gene's germline CDR1 is TSWWSYY and CDR2 QGS. V gave up 2 bases and J gave up 8 bases, with 18 bases separating them. CDR3 in DNA: TGTGCTCTTGGGGAAAAGGTAGAGGAATACCCGAAACTCATCTTT. Translated, it gives CALGEKVEEYPKLIF.

This clone was seen a handful of times. The rearrangement links TRDV1 to TRDJ2, with 9 bases fitting TRDD3. The CDR3 runs 22 residues. The junction had 28 bases not matched to a gene; V was cut back by 4 bases and J by 7 bases. Germline-derived CDR1 and CDR2 are TSWWSYY and QGS. CDR3: CALGGPSRAFTGDTRGKAQLFF. DNA for the CDR3: TGTGCTCTTGGGGGACCCTCGCGTGCCTTTACTGGGGATACGCGGGGAAAAGCACAACTCTTCTTT.

The chain uses TRDV1 and TRDJ1, with TRDD3 matching over 7 bases. After removal of 3 bases from V and 2 bases from J, the junction contained 21 bases not matched to a gene. CDR1 TSWWSYY and CDR2 QGS come from the germline V gene. This CDR3 spans 20 amino acids. The CDR3: CALGDLSSDGGPEPTDKLIF. The CDR3 DNA follows: TGTGCTCTTGGGGACCTTTCTTCAGATGGGGGACCCGAGCCGACCGATAAACTCATCTTT.

The V and J genes are TRDV1 and TRDJ1, with TRDD3 identical over 7 bases. The junction had 23 bases not matched to a gene; V was cut back by 0 bases and J by 4 bases. CDR1 is TSWWSYY and CDR2 is QGS in the germline V gene. The CDR3 is 21 amino acids. DNA of the CDR3: TGTGCTCTTGGGGAACTAACGGACACTTCCCCTGGTTTGGGGGACCTCGATAAACTCATCTTT. As protein: CALGELTDTSPGLGDLDKLIF.

This clone was seen a handful of times. V usage is TRDV1 and J usage is TRDJ1; TRDD3 agrees at 13 bases. Trimming took 2 bases from V and 7 from J; bases not matched to a gene: 16. The germline gives CDR1 TSWWSYY, CDR2 QGS. The CDR3 contains 19 residues. CDR3 sequence reads: CALGEGPLLGDTRSGKLIF. The CDR3 DNA is TGTGCTCTTGGGGAAGGCCCTCTACTGGGGGATACGCGATCCGGTAAACTCATCTTT.

This clone was counted between two and nine times. This chain connects TRDV1 to TRDJ1; no firm D call. V lost 5 bases, J lost 1 base, and 20 bases lay in between. This CDR3 has 17 amino acids. The germline V gene has CDR1 TSWWSYY and CDR2 QGS. CDR3 region: CALGLRLGLVFTDKLIF. Here the CDR3 DNA reads TGTGCTCTTGGGTTACGCCTAGGGCTGGTTTTCACCGATAAACTCATCTTT.

This clone was observed a handful of times. The chain uses TRDV1 and TRDJ1, with a tentative D call TRDD3 (9 bases). V was pared by 1 base and J by 2 bases, with 38 bases between. CDR1 and CDR2 (germline): TSWWSYY, QGS. This CDR3 has 24 amino acids. CDR3: CALGEQGVFLHYWGTLGGTDKLIF. The CDR3 DNA sequence: TGTGCTCTTGGGGAACAAGGGGTCTTCCTACACTACTGGGGGACCTTAGGTGGGACCGATAAACTCATCTTT.

The chain combines TRDV1 with TRDJ1; either TRDD2 or TRDD3 may fit D (8 bases each). The V gene's germline CDR1 is TSWWSYY and CDR2 QGS. Trimming took 1 base from V and 0 from J, leaving 27 bases between them. The CDR3 spans 21 residues. The CDR3 protein is CALGEPAFLGRTGGYTDKLIF. The CDR3, as DNA: TGTGCTCTTGGGGAACCGGCCTTCCTAGGGAGGACTGGGGGGTACACCGATAAACTCATCTTT.

In its sample, this clone was seen a few times. This chain links TRDV1 with TRDJ1; D gene unclear. V was cut by 1 base and J by 0 bases, with 15 bases left in between. The CDR3 is made up of 17 amino acids. Looked up from germline, CDR1 is TSWWSYY and CDR2 is QGS. This chain's CDR3 is CALGERDSVRDTDKLIF. In DNA, the CDR3 is TGTGCTCTTGGGGAACGAGATTCTGTTAGGGACACCGATAAACTCATCTTT.

This clone was recorded a few times. The chain links TRDV2 to TRDJ1; weak D call: TRDD3 (6 bases). The germline V gene has CDR1 GEAIGNYY and CDR2 EKD. The ends were cut back, 6 bases at V and 3 bases at J, with 19 bases in the middle. CDR3 length: 15 residues. The CDR3 DNA is TGTGCCTGTAGGCCGTACTGGGTTCGCCCCGATAAACTCATCTTT. Translating it yields CACRPYWVRPDKLIF.

This clone was recorded a few times. V and J are TRDV1 and TRDJ1, with a possible D match to TRDD3 (6 bases). V lost 6 bases and J lost 8, with 25 bases in between. In germline, CDR1 is TSWWSYY, CDR2 QGS. The CDR3 is 16 amino acids. The CDR3 region has the DNA TGTGCTCTTGGACCGAGTACTGGGATCGGAGGGATAAAACTCATCTTT. This translates into CALGPSTGIGGIKLIF.

This clone is medium-sized by share. The identical CDR3 is also encoded by other nucleotide sequences in the sample. This chain connects TRDV2 to TRDJ1; no clear D. CDR3 length: 13 amino acids. Germline CDR1 reads GEAIGNYY; CDR2 reads EKD. Trimming pared 2 bases from V and 4 bases from J, leaving 10 bases between. In DNA, the CDR3 is TGTGCCTGTGACAATCGTCAGGTCGATAAACTCATCTTT. Translating gives CACDNRQVDKLIF.

This clone occurred a few times. The V gene is TRDV1, the J gene TRDJ1, with D possibly matching TRDD3 (5 bases). CDR3 length: 17 amino acids. Deletions cut 2 bases from V and 0 bases from J, with 16 bases between. Germline V gene lookup returns CDR1 TSWWSYY and CDR2 QGS. The CDR3 DNA is TGTGCTCTTGGGGAATCAGGGTGGGGTCATAACACCGATAAACTCATCTTT. Translating gives CALGESGWGHNTDKLIF.